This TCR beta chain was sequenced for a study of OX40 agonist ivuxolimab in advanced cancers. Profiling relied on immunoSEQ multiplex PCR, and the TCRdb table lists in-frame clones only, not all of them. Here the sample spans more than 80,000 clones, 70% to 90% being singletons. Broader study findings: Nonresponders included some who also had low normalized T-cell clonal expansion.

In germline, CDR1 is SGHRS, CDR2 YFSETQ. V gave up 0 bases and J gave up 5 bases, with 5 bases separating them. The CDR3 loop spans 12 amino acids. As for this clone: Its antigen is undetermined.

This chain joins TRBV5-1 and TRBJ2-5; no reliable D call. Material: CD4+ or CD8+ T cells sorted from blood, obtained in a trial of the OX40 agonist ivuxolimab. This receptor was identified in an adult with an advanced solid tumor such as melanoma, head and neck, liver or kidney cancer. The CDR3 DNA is TGCGCCAGCAGCTTGGACTTTGAGACCCAGTACTTC. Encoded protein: CASSLDFETQYF.